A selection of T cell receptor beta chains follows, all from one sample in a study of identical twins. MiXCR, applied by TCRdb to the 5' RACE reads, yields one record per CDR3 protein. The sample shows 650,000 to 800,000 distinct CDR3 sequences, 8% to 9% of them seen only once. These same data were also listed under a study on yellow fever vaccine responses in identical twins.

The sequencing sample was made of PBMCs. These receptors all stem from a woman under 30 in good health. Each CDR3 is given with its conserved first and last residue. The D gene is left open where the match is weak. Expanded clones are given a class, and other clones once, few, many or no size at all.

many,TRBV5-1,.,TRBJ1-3,TGCGCCAGCAGCTTGGGGACTTCCTCTGGAAACACCATATATTTT,CASSLGTSSGNTIYF
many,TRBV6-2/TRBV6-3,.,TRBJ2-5,TGTGCCAGCAGTGCTCAACAGGGCGGGGAGACCCAGTACTTC,CASSAQQGGETQYF
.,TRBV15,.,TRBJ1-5,TGTGCCACCAGCAGAGAGGGGGCCGGGGTGGGTCAGCCCCAGCATTTT,CATSREGAGVGQPQHF
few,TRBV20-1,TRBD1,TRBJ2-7,TGCAGTGCTAGGCAGGTGGAAGACAGGGTCTCCTACGAGCAGTACTTC,CSARQVEDRVSYEQYF
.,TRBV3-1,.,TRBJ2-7,TGTGCCAGCAGCCAAAGGGGGGGCGGAACAGGAAAATACGAGCAGTACTTC,CASSQRGGGTGKYEQYF
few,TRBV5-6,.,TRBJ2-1,TGTGCCAGCAGCTGGGACTCCCTAACCTACAATGAGCAGTTCTTC,CASSWDSLTYNEQFF
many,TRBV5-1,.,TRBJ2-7,TGCGCCAGCAGCAACCTAAACAGGGAGGTTTTCTACGAGCAGTACTTC,CASSNLNREVFYEQYF
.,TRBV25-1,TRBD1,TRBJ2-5,TGTGCCAGCAGTGGCGACAGGGACGCCGAGACCCAGTACTTC,CASSGDRDAETQYF
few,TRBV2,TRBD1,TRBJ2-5,TGTGCCAGCAGTGAAAACAGGGGGCTGGGGGAGACCCAGTACTTC,CASSENRGLGETQYF
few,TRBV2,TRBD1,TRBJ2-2,TGTGCCAGCAGTCGGGACAGGCTGGACGGGGAGCTGTTTTTT,CASSRDRLDGELFF
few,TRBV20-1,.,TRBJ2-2,TGCAGTGCTAGACAGGGGTTAGGACTAGCGAACACCGGGGAGCTGTTTTTT,CSARQGLGLANTGELFF
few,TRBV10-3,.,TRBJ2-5,TGTGCCACATTCAGTGGGACCCAGTACTTC,CATFSGTQYF
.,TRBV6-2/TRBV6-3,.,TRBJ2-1,TGTGCCAGCAGTGGAGCCATCATAAGCTCCTACAATGAGCAGTTCTTC,CASSGAIISSYNEQFF
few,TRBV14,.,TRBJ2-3,TGTGCCAGCAGCCATCAAACCAGGGGCGCGGGAACAGATACGCAGTATTTT,CASSHQTRGAGTDTQYF
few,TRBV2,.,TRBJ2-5,TGTGCCAGCAAATCGGCGGGGACGGAGACCCAGTACTTC,CASKSAGTETQYF
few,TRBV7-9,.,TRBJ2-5,TGTGCCAGCAGCTTAAGGGGGGAGGAGCAAGAGACCCAGTACTTC,CASSLRGEEQETQYF
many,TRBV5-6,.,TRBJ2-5,TGTGCCAGCAGCTTAACAGGGTTGGAGACCCAGTACTTC,CASSLTGLETQYF
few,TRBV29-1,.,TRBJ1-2,TGCAGCGTCCCCGGTGGGCGTGGTGGCTACACCTTC,CSVPGGRGGYTF
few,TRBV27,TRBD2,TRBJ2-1,TGTGCCAGCGCGATTGGACTAGCTTTCGATGAGCAGTTCTTC,CASAIGLAFDEQFF
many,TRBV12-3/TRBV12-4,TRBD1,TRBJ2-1,TGTGCCAGCAGTCTCGGGACAGGGGGCCCATACAATGAGCAGTTCTTC,CASSLGTGGPYNEQFF
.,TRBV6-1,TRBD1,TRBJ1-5,TGTGCCAGCAGCAGCGACAGGGACAATCAGCCCCAGCATTTT,CASSSDRDNQPQHF
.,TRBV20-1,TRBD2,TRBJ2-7,TGCAGTGCGGAGGACCTTACTAGCGCCGCATCCTACGAGCAGTACTTC,CSAEDLTSAASYEQYF
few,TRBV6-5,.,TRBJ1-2,TGTGCCAGCAGTTACTCTGGCAGGGATGGCTACACCTTC,CASSYSGRDGYTF
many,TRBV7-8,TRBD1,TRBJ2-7,TGTGCCAGCAGCTTAGCTCGGACAGGACTGAGCTCCTACGAGCAGTACTTC,CASSLARTGLSSYEQYF
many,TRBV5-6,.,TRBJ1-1,TGTGCCAGCAGGGGCAGGGGTTACACTGAAGCTTTCTTT,CASRGRGYTEAFF
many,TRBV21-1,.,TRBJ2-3,TGTGCCAGCAGCAAAGTATCCGGGCTAGCGGGAGGGCCGGGGCGGACAGATACGCAGTATTTT,CASSKVSGLAGGPGRTDTQYF
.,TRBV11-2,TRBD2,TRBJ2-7,TGTGCCAGCAGCAATAGAGCGGGAGTCGGGCTCGAGCAGTACTTC,CASSNRAGVGLEQYF
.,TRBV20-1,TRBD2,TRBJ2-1,TGCAGCAGTTTAAAACTAGCGGGAGGGAACAATGAGCAGTTCTTC,CSSLKLAGGNNEQFF
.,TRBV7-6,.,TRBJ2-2,TGTGCCAGCAGCTTAAAGGTGGCGGAGAACACCGGGGAGCTGTTTTTT,CASSLKVAENTGELFF
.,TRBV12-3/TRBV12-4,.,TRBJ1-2,TGTGCCAGCAGTACGACACTAAGGACAGCTAACTATGGCTACACCTTC,CASSTTLRTANYGYTF
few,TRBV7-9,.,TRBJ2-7,TGTGCCAGCAGCTTATCTCAGGGAATCGAGCAGTACTTC,CASSLSQGIEQYF
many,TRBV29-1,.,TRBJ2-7,TGCAGCGCGGACCGGGACGGCCGTGGCGAGCAGTACTTC,CSADRDGRGEQYF
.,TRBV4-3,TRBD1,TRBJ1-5,TGCGCCAGCAGCCCTGCCCGGGACAGGAAAGGGCCCCAGCATTTT,CASSPARDRKGPQHF
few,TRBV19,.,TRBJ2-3,TGTGCCAGTACCCTTGGGGGTTCGCAGTATTTT,CASTLGGSQYF
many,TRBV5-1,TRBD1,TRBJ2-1,TGCGCCAGCAGTTGGACAGGGGTGGATGAGCAGTTCTTC,CASSWTGVDEQFF
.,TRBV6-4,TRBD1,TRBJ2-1,TGTGCCAGCAGTCGACAGGGGACCGGCTACAATGAGCAGTTCTTC,CASSRQGTGYNEQFF
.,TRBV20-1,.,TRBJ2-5,TGCAGTGCTGGAGAAAATTTAATGGGGGGCAGGGAGACCCAGTACTTC,CSAGENLMGGRETQYF
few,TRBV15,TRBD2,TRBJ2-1,TGTGCCACCAGCAGAGATAGGGCGGGAGGGCCAAGTGAGCAGTTCTTC,CATSRDRAGGPSEQFF
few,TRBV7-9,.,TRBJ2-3,TGTGCCAGCAGCTTAATGGAGCGGAGCACAGATACGCAGTATTTT,CASSLMERSTDTQYF
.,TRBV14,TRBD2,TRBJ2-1,TGTGCCAGCAGCTCCCTCCCGGGACTAGCGGGAGCTTCCTACAATGAGCAGTTCTTC,CASSSLPGLAGASYNEQFF
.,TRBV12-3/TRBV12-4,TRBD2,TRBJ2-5,TGTGCCAGCAGTTCCGCAGCGGGGGGCCAAGAGACCCAGTACTTC,CASSSAAGGQETQYF
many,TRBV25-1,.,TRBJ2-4,TGTGCCAGCAGTGGATCGGGACTCCCCACTCAGTACTTC,CASSGSGLPTQYF
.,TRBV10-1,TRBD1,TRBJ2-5,TGCGCCAGCAGCGTCGGGACAGGGGCGTCAGAGACCCAGTACTTC,CASSVGTGASETQYF
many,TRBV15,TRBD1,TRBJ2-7,TGTGCCACCAGCAGGGCCTCCGGGACAGGGGCCTACGAGCAGTACTTC,CATSRASGTGAYEQYF
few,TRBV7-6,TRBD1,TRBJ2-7,TGTGCCAGCAGCCTTAGCTGGACAGGACTCCACTACGAGCAGTACTTC,CASSLSWTGLHYEQYF
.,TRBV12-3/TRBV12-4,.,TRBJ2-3,TGTGCCAGCAGTTACCGGGCCTCCGGGTCAGATACGCAGTATTTT,CASSYRASGSDTQYF
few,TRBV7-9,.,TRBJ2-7,TGTGCCAGCAGCTTGGAACCTAAAGAAATCCGTGACGAGCAGTACTTC,CASSLEPKEIRDEQYF
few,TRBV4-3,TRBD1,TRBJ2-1,TGCGCCAGCAGCCCGGACAGGGGCCCTGAGACAGAGCAGTTCTTC,CASSPDRGPETEQFF
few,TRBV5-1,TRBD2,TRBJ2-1,TGCGCCAGCAGCACCGTAGCGGGAGTGGGTGTGGGTGAGCAGTTCTTC,CASSTVAGVGVGEQFF